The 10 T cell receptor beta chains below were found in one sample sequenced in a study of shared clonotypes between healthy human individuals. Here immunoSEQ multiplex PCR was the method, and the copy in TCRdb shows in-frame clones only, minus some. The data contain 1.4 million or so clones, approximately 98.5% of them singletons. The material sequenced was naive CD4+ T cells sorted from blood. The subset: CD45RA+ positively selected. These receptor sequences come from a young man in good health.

CDR3 loop: CASSPGQIYGYTF. The CDR3 nucleotides are TGTGCCAGCAGCCCCGGACAGATTTATGGCTACACCTTC. The rearrangement links TRBV7-3 to TRBJ1-2; D might be TRBD1 (6 bases). The germline V gene encodes CDR1 SGHTA and CDR2 FQGTGA. Trimming cost V 5 bases and J 5 bases, with 12 bases left between them. The CDR3 extends over 13 amino acids.

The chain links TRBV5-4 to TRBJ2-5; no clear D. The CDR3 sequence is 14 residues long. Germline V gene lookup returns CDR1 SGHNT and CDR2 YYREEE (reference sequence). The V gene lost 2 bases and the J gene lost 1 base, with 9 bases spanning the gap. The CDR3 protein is CASSFQRSQETQYF. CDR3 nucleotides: TGTGCCAGCAGCTTCCAACGGTCCCAAGAGACCCAGTACTTC.

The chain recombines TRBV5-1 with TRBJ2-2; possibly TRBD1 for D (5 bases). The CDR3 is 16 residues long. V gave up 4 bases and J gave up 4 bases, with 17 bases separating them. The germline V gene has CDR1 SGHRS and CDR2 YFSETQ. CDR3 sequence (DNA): TGCGCCAGCAGCACGGACACCCGAGTGGGCACCGGGGAGCTGTTTTTT. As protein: CASSTDTRVGTGELFF. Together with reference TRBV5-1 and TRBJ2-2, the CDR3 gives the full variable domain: KAGVTQTPRYLIKTRGQQVTLSCSPISGHRSVSWYQQTPGQGLQFLFEYFSETQRNKGNFPGRFSGRQFSNSRSEMNVSTLELGDSALYLCASSTDTRVGTGELFFGEGSRLTVL.

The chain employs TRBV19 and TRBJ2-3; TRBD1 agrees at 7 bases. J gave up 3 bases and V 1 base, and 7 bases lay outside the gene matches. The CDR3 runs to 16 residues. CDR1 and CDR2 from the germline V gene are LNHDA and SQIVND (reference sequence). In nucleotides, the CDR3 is TGTGCCAGTAGTATAGCGAGGGGGCGCGGGACAGATACGCAGTATTTT. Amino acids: CASSIARGRGTDTQYF.

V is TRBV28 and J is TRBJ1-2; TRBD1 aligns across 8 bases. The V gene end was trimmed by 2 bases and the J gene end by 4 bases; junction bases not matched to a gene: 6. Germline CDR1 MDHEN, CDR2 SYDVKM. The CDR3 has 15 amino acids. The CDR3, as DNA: TGTGCCAGCAGTTTAACAGGGGGGGAGATCTATGGCTACACCTTC. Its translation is CASSLTGGEIYGYTF.

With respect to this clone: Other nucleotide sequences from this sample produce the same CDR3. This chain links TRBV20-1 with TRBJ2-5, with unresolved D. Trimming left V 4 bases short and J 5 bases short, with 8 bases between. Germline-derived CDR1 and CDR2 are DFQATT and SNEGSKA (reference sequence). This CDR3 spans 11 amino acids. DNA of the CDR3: TGCAGTGCTACACTGGGGGAGACCCAGTACTTC. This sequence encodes CSATLGETQYF.

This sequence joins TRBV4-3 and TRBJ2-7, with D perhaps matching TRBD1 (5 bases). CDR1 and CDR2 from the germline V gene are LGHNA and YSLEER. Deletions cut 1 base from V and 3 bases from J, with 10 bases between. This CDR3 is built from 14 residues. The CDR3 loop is CASSQGDTGYEQYF. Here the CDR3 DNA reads TGCGCCAGCAGCCAAGGCGATACAGGCTACGAGCAGTACTTC.

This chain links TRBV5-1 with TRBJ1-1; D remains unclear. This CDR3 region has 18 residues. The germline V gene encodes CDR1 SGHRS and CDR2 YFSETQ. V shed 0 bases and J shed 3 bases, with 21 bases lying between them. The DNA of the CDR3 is TGCGCCAGCAGCTTGGAGGGTCCTGACTGGCCCCGACACACTGAAGCTTTCTTT. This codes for CASSLEGPDWPRHTEAFF.

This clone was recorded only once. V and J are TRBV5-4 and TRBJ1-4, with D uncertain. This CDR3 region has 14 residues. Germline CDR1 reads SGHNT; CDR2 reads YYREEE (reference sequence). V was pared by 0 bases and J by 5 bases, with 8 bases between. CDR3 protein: CASSLASRNEKLFF. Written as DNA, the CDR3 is TGTGCCAGCAGCTTGGCCTCTCGAAATGAAAAACTGTTTTTT. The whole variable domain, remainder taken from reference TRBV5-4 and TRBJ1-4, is ETGVTQSPTHLIKTRGQQVTLRCSSQSGHNTVSWYQQALGQGPQFIFQYYREEENGRGNFPPRFSGLQFPNYSSELNVNALELDDSALYLCASSLASRNEKLFFGSGTQLSVL.

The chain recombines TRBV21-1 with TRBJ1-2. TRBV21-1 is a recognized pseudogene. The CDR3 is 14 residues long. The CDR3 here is CASTTKSGDYGYTF. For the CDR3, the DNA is TGTGCCAGCACCACTAAGTCAGGTGACTATGGCTACACCTTC.